Presented here are 27 T cell receptor beta chains from one specimen sequenced in a study of OX40 agonist ivuxolimab in advanced cancers. Repertoires were generated with immunoSEQ multiplex PCR, while TCRdb's copy carries only in-frame clones and drops some. This table has 100,000 or so clones, roughly nine tenths appearing once. The material sequenced was CD4+ or CD8+ T cells sorted from blood, taken in a trial of the OX40 agonist ivuxolimab. The receptors come from an adult with an advanced solid tumor such as melanoma, head and neck, liver or kidney cancer.

V usage is TRBV18 and J usage is TRBJ1-2; possibly TRBD1 for D (5 bases). The CDR3 loop spans 16 amino acids. V gave up 6 bases and J gave up 0 bases, with 17 bases separating them. Germline CDR1 KGHSH, CDR2 LQKENI. The CDR3 nucleotides are TGTGCCAGCTCTCCGAGTACCGGGACCTCTAACTATGGCTACACCTTC. Translation gives CASSPSTGTSNYGYTF.

V usage is TRBV7-9 and J usage is TRBJ1-4; D is unresolved. The CDR3 has 13 residues. Trimming cost V 1 base and J 7 bases, with 7 bases left between them. From germline, CDR1 is SEHNR and CDR2 FQNEAQ (reference sequence). The CDR3 spells CASSLGKSEKLFF. CDR3 sequence (DNA): TGTGCCAGCAGCTTAGGGAAAAGTGAAAAACTGTTTTTT.

The CDR3 reads CASSLDLGRRRRYF. DNA for the CDR3: TGTGCCAGCAGTTTAGACCTGGGACGCCGACGTAGGTATTTT. J is TRBJ2-3 and V is TRBV27; D may correspond to TRBD1 or TRBD2 (5 bases each). Germline values: CDR1 MNHEY, CDR2 SMNVEV (reference sequence). This CDR3 spans 14 amino acids. The germline V and J ends were trimmed by 2 bases and 14 bases, with 20 bases remaining between them.

The CDR3 coding sequence is TGTGCCAGCAGCTATGACAGGGATCAGCCCCAGCATTTT. It codes for CASSYDRDQPQHF. The gene calls are TRBV7-8 and TRBJ1-5, with TRBD1 identical over 7 bases. The junction had 2 bases not matched to a gene; V was cut back by 4 bases and J by 5 bases. This CDR3 spans 13 amino acids. Germline CDR1 SGHVS, CDR2 FQNEAQ.

This chain joins TRBV20-1 and TRBJ2-5; TRBD2 matches at 8 bases. J was trimmed by 4 bases and V by 7 bases; bases with no gene match: 2. CDR1 is DFQATT and CDR2 is SNEGSKA in the germline V gene (reference sequence). The length of the CDR3 is 11 residues. The CDR3 here is CSVRGGETQYF. In nucleotides, the CDR3 is TGCAGTGTTCGGGGGGGAGAGACCCAGTACTTC.

The CDR3 DNA sequence: TGTGCCAGCAGCTTAGGCCCACCACCCTACGAGCAGTACTTC. It yields the protein CASSLGPPPYEQYF. The V and J genes are TRBV7-2 and TRBJ2-7; the D is unclear. The length of the CDR3 is 14 residues. The V end lost 1 base, the J end lost 2 bases, and 9 bases lay between the germline ends. The germline V gene has CDR1 SGHTA and CDR2 FQGNSA.

V gene TRBV7-2 combines with J gene TRBJ2-7; 7 nucleotides align to TRBD1. The CDR3 runs 14 residues. In germline, CDR1 is SGHTA, CDR2 FQGNSA. V was clipped by 5 bases and J by 3 bases; unmatched bases: 7. The CDR3 is CASSGGQPIYEQYF. The CDR3 bases are TGTGCCAGCAGCGGGGGACAGCCGATCTACGAGCAGTACTTC.

Concerning this clone itself: At one of its ends the junction is not consistent with the germline gene, which may arise from a read error. This rearrangement joins TRBV6-6 to TRBJ1-1, with a possible D match to TRBD1 (6 bases). CDR3 size: 14 residues. Per germline, CDR1 MNHNY and CDR2 SVGAGI (reference sequence). The CDR3 sequence: CASSSVNRDTEAFF. CDR3 coding DNA: TGTGCCAGCAGTTCCGTTAACAGGGACACCGAAGCTTTCTTT.

This clone has only a few counts. The chain couples TRBV6-5 to TRBJ2-3; the match to TRBD1 covers 8 bases. Per the germline V gene, CDR1 is MNHEY and CDR2 is SVGAGI. Trimming took 0 bases from V and 4 from J; bases not matched to a gene: 3. The CDR3 has 15 residues. CDR3 nucleotide sequence: TGTGCCAGCAGTTACTCCTTGGACAGGGCAGATACGCAGTATTTT. Amino acids: CASSYSLDRADTQYF.

The CDR3 region has the DNA TGCGCCAGCAGCTTGGTCAGCTTAATGAACACTGAAGCTTTCTTT. Protein product: CASSLVSLMNTEAFF. The gene calls are TRBV5-1 and TRBJ1-1; D uncertain. The V gene lost 0 bases and the J gene lost 0 bases, with 9 bases spanning the gap. This CDR3 has 15 amino acids. The V gene's germline CDR1 is SGHRS and CDR2 YFSETQ.

CDR3 sequence reads: CASSLANVGDTQYF. As DNA, the CDR3 is TGTGCCAGCAGCTTAGCAAACGTGGGAGATACGCAGTATTTT. This chain joins TRBV7-6 and TRBJ2-3, with D hard to call. This CDR3 has 14 amino acids. The germline gives CDR1 SGHVS, CDR2 FNYEAQ. V was pared by 0 bases and J by 5 bases, with 9 bases between.

The rearrangement uses TRBV7-9 and TRBJ1-1; possible D gene TRBD1, 5 bases. Trimming shortened V by 1 base and J by 5 bases, and 14 bases separated the two germline ends. Germline lookup yields CDR1 SEHNR and CDR2 FQNEAQ (reference sequence). This CDR3 has 15 residues. Here the CDR3 reads CASSLVAGHDTEAFF. CDR3 DNA: TGTGCCAGCAGCTTAGTCGCCGGACATGATACTGAAGCTTTCTTT.

The V call is TRBV12-5, the J call TRBJ2-7, with D tentatively TRBD1 (5 bases). Trimming stripped 3 bases from V and 0 bases from J, with 15 bases between. CDR1 LGHNT and CDR2 FRNRAP come from the germline V gene. This CDR3 has 16 amino acids. CDR3 coding DNA: TGTGCTAGTGGTTTATGGGGCCAAGGTACCTCCTACGAGCAGTACTTC. Translating gives CASGLWGQGTSYEQYF.

The chain combines TRBV11-2 with TRBJ2-7; D is unresolved. The CDR3 loop spans 14 amino acids. The V gene lost 0 bases and the J gene lost 1 base, with 7 bases spanning the gap. The germline CDR1 and CDR2 sequences are SGHAT and FQNNGV. CDR3 nucleotides: TGTGCCAGCAGCTTAGATTCCGGGTCCTACGAGCAGTACTTC. Protein product: CASSLDSGSYEQYF.

This clone appeared a single time. V gene TRBV2 combines with J gene TRBJ1-3; D gene unclear. The V gene lost 5 bases and the J gene lost 3 bases, with 11 bases spanning the gap. The germline V gene has CDR1 SNHLY and CDR2 FYNNEI. This CDR3 spans 14 amino acids. DNA of the CDR3: TGTGCCAGCAGTCCTGGGGAGGGTGGAAACACCATATATTTT. Amino acids: CASSPGEGGNTIYF.

The V gene is TRBV19, the J gene TRBJ2-4; 7 bases match TRBD2. Germline CDR1 and CDR2: LNHDA and SQIVND (reference sequence). J gave up 4 bases and V 6 bases, and 3 bases lay outside the gene matches. This CDR3 spans 13 amino acids. The CDR3 reads CASSASGKNIQYF. The CDR3 coding sequence is TGTGCCAGTAGCGCTAGCGGAAAAAACATTCAGTACTTC. Full variable domain (rest looked up from reference TRBV19 and TRBJ2-4): DGGITQSPKYLFRKEGQNVTLSCEQNLNHDAMYWYRQDPGQGLRLIYYSQIVNDFQKGDIAEGYSVSREKKESFPLTVTSAQKNPTAFYLCASSASGKNIQYFGAGTRLSVL.

The gene calls are TRBV19 and TRBJ1-4, with 9 bases identical to TRBD1. This CDR3 is 15 amino acids long. V trimming: 7 bases; J trimming: 6 bases; junction bases outside the gene matches: 9. Germline V lookup: CDR1 LNHDA, CDR2 SQIVND (reference sequence). This chain's CDR3 is CASTPLGTGYEKLFF. In nucleotides, the CDR3 is TGTGCCAGTACCCCATTAGGGACAGGGTATGAAAAACTGTTTTTT. Combining the CDR3 with reference TRBV19 and TRBJ1-4 gives the whole variable domain DGGITQSPKYLFRKEGQNVTLSCEQNLNHDAMYWYRQDPGQGLRLIYYSQIVNDFQKGDIAEGYSVSREKKESFPLTVTSAQKNPTAFYLCASTPLGTGYEKLFFGSGTQLSVL.

The chain combines TRBV5-1 with TRBJ1-5; D not certain. The CDR3 is 13 amino acids. V was pared by 1 base and J by 3 bases, with 5 bases between. Germline-derived CDR1 and CDR2 are SGHRS and YFSETQ. CDR3 in amino acids: CASSLTVNQPQHF. The DNA of the CDR3 is TGCGCCAGCAGCTTGACAGTCAATCAGCCCCAGCATTTT.

This clone has just one count. This chain links TRBV6-5 with TRBJ1-1; TRBD1 agrees at 7 bases. This CDR3 is 14 amino acids long. CDR1 is MNHEY, CDR2 SVGAGI, per germline. V shed 8 bases, J shed 6 bases, and the junction held 12 bases outside the gene matches. The CDR3 DNA reads as TGTGCCAGCCTGGGGGATGGAGGACAGGCTGAAGCTTTCTTT. It codes for CASLGDGGQAEAFF.

This clone was observed once. The chain joins TRBV11-2 to TRBJ1-4; D call uncertain. CDR1 and CDR2 from the germline V gene are SGHAT and FQNNGV. Trimming cost V 6 bases and J 8 bases, with 10 bases left between them. This CDR3 region has 12 residues. The CDR3 region is CASSPLGEKLFF. The CDR3 nucleotides are TGTGCCAGCAGTCCTTTGGGGGAAAAACTGTTTTTT. Using reference TRBV11-2 and TRBJ1-4 for the parts outside the CDR3, the full variable domain is EAGVAQSPRYKIIEKRQSVAFWCNPISGHATLYWYQQILGQGPKLLIQFQNNGVVDDSQLPKDRFSAERLKGVDSTLKIQPAKLEDSAVYLCASSPLGEKLFFGSGTQLSVL.

The chain couples TRBV2 to TRBJ2-6, with D unresolved. This CDR3 is built from 14 residues. Germline values: CDR1 SNHLY, CDR2 FYNNEI. The germline V and J ends were trimmed by 6 bases and 1 base, with 7 bases remaining between them. For the CDR3, the DNA is TGTGCCAGCAGCGGGCCATCTGGGGCCAACGTCCTGACTTTC. This translates into CASSGPSGANVLTF.

The chain uses TRBV7-3 and TRBJ1-1; 11 bases agree with TRBD1. The germline V gene has CDR1 SGHTA and CDR2 FQGTGA. V trimming: 2 bases; J trimming: 4 bases; junction bases outside the gene matches: 3. CDR3 length equals 15 residues. The CDR3: CASSLSGTGGTEAFF. The CDR3 DNA reads TGTGCCAGCAGCTTATCGGGGACAGGGGGCACTGAAGCTTTCTTT. Variable domain in full (rest from reference TRBV7-3 and TRBJ1-1): GAGVSQTPSNKVTEKGKYVELRCDPISGHTALYWYRQSLGQGPEFLIYFQGTGAADDSGLPNDRFFAVRPEGSVSTLKIQRTERGDSAVYLCASSLSGTGGTEAFFGQGTRLTVV.

The gene calls are TRBV30 and TRBJ2-7; 10 nucleotides agree with TRBD2. After removal of 2 bases from V and 3 bases from J, the junction contained 10 bases not matched to a gene. The CDR3 is 16 residues long. Germline V gene sequence: CDR1 GTSNPN, CDR2 SVGIG (reference sequence). The DNA for the CDR3 is TGTGCCTGGAGTCAGCCCCTTAGCGGGGGGTTCTACGAGCAGTACTTC. Its translation is CAWSQPLSGGFYEQYF.

This chain uses TRBV2 with TRBJ2-7; D is possibly TRBD1 (5 bases). Between the trimmed V and J ends, which lost 7 bases and 0 bases, there was a span of 16 bases. Germline loops: CDR1 SNHLY, CDR2 FYNNEI. The CDR3 runs 15 residues. CDR3 sequence reads: CASKSFTGTSYEQYF. CDR3 coding DNA: TGTGCCAGCAAATCTTTCACAGGTACCTCCTACGAGCAGTACTTC.

This clone has only one observation. The CDR3 coding sequence is TGTGCCAGCTGTTGGGTCGTAGGTAATTCACCCCTCCACTTT. Protein: CASCWVVGNSPLHF. The chain joins TRBV28 to TRBJ1-6; D is unresolved. The CDR3 is 14 residues long. V was cut by 8 bases and J by 6 bases, with 14 bases left in between. CDR1 MDHEN and CDR2 SYDVKM come from the germline V gene.

CDR3 in DNA: TGTGCCTGGAGTGTACTCCGCAGCGTCTCCTACGAGCAGTACTTC. Protein product: CAWSVLRSVSYEQYF. This sequence joins TRBV30 and TRBJ2-5; D ambiguous. The DNA matches TRBJ2-7 better at its end, which makes the J call doubtful. CDR3 size: 15 residues. From germline, CDR1 is GTSNPN and CDR2 SVGIG (reference sequence).

This chain joins TRBV5-1 and TRBJ1-2; weak D call: TRBD1 (5 bases). The CDR3 loop spans 14 amino acids. The germline V and J ends were trimmed by 2 bases and 2 bases, with 10 bases remaining between them. Germline values: CDR1 SGHRS, CDR2 YFSETQ. The chain's CDR3 is CASSFGAGNYGYTF. The DNA for the CDR3 is TGCGCCAGCAGCTTCGGGGCAGGGAACTATGGCTACACCTTC.